This entry concerns a single TCR beta chain. The antigen is not known. TRB was amplified from approximately 250 ng of peripheral blood genomic DNA per sample. This sample is part of a study of T cell clusters in autoimmune cytopenias. Study-wide points: Compared with active autoimmune hepatitis patients, healthy donors showed 2.5 to 3-fold more exclusive TRB clusters.

The CDR3 is made up of 16 amino acids. CDR1 is MNHNS, CDR2 SASEGT, per germline. Multiplex touch-down PCR amplified TRB using TRB-A and TRB-B pools in one tube. TCRdb reprocessed the multiplex PCR reads, with one entry per CDR3 protein and no DNA. This sample's table has thousands of distinct CDR3 sequences. Sequenced input: peripheral blood. V gene TRBV6-1 combines with J gene TRBJ2-1; without DNA, the TCRdb call of TRBD2 cannot be checked. The sequence came from a human donor with an autoimmune cytopenia or autoimmune hepatitis (not recorded which). The CDR3 spells CASSEELAGGYNEQFF.